The present entry profiles one TCR beta chain with its context. The antigen is unknown. This entry belongs to a study of T-cell reconstitution after alpha-beta-depleted transplantation in children. Findings of the study overall: Surviving recipient T cells and thymic progenitors accounted for the high day-60 TCRbeta diversity observed in some patients. By one year post-transplant, T-cell counts and diversity largely arose from T cells that were newly produced.

For TCRbeta, the library was prepared with unique molecular identifiers. TCRdb re-derived calls from the PCR reads in MiXCR, one entry per CDR3 protein. The sample records just over 950,000 distinct CDR3 sequences, about 26% being singletons. Trimming stripped 2 bases from V and 6 bases from J, with 13 bases between. CDR3 length: 14 residues. Per germline, CDR1 SGHRS and CDR2 YFSETQ. This TCR derives from a boy under two years old who had a stem cell transplant for SCID, so the T cells may come from the graft donor. This sample comprised PBMCs, mostly from graft donor cells, obtained 360 days after TCRalphabeta/CD19-depleted stem cell transplant. The chain uses TRBV5-1 and TRBJ2-3; the D gene is possibly TRBD1 (6 bases). DNA of the CDR3: TGCGCCAGCAGCTTCCAGGGGCTAAGGGATACGCAGTATTTT. Its translation is CASSFQGLRDTQYF.